This T cell receptor beta chain was retrieved from a study of graft-versus-host responses after intestinal transplantation (dated by TCRdb to the early 2020s). At the level of the whole study: The transplants that recipients received were multivisceral, liver-intestinal, or isolated intestinal. Every recipient was given anti-thymocyte globulin induction, then maintenance tacrolimus and steroids for 3 to 4 years. After intestinal transplantation, graft-versus-host and host-versus-graft alloreactive T cell clones were followed in the graft, circulation and bone marrow using bulk TCR-beta CDR3 sequencing. To identify alloreactive clones, pre-transplant mixed lymphocyte reaction products were sequenced and then compared with unstimulated pre-transplant donor and recipient T cells. The cohort enrolled some 23 intestinal transplant recipients including one retransplant, and a few patients lacking pretransplant specimens were excluded. Donor T cell macrochimerism was defined as a peak of at least 4% donor T cells among recipient peripheral blood mononuclear cells. Samples from three later patients were sequenced in-house on an Illumina MiSeq with MiXCR processing rather than by the commercial service. General study outcomes and caveats: GvH clones turned up in recipient bone marrow, with some appearing earlier in ileal mucosa or blood, a pattern consistent with an intestinal mucosal origin. Early after transplant, declines in HvG clones were associated with peak levels of circulating GvH clones. Conclusions were limited by the relatively low number and heterogeneity of intestinal transplant patients. Patients with donor T cell macrochimerism had high GvH to HvG T cell clonal ratios in their allografts.

Trimming removed 5 bases from V and 6 bases from J; the gene matches leave 11 bases unexplained. There are 15 amino acids in the CDR3, from cysteine to phenylalanine inclusive. Just CDR3 DNA is preserved here, 45 bases in frame from base 1. CDR1 and CDR2 were assigned from the germline V gene as SGHVS and FQNEAQ. On this clone itself: The clone's antigen remains unknown. No clone much larger than this one lies a single base away; base qualities are absent.

The time point tag for this specimen amounts to: cells obtained before transplantation from donor or recipient. CD3+CD4+ and CD3+CD8+ populations were FACS-sorted from unstimulated pre-transplant donor and recipient cells taken from spleen or lymph nodes. Library method: the immunoSEQ multiplex PCR assay. In most patients, genomic DNA was isolated using the Qiagen DNeasy Blood and Tissue Kit and sent frozen to Adaptive Biotechnologies for TCR sequencing. Adaptive Biotechnologies carried out high-throughput TCR-beta CDR3 sequencing of genomic DNA for most patients. The study's processing was this. Adaptive's ImmunoSEQ software was the source of the TCR sequencing data for roughly 19 patients, while three other patients were processed with MiXCR and VDJtools. To correct CD4 versus CD8 sorting errors, sequences present in both subsets at a frequency ratio below 5:1 were removed. CDR3 nucleotide sequences shared by donor and recipient were removed because the origin of these sequences could not be assigned. Alloreactive clones required at least 2-fold expansion over unstimulated cells and minimum CFSE-low frequency of 0.002% (template counts) or 0.001% (read counts). Clones were considered mappable if detected in sequenced pre-transplant spleen, lymph node, or MLR CFSE-low populations of the donor or recipient. The cumulative frequency of alloreactive clones was calculated as a percentage of all sequences, weighted by copy number. The immuneACCESS repertoire file appears here via TCRdb, limited to in-frame rearrangements. These files lack a portion of the clones; in checked studies, under half of the deficit traces to unresolved V genes, and the cause of the others is not known. D and trimming were read from the DNA, whereas the V and J calls and clone size are those reported in that table. The sample records more than 70,000 clones, about nine tenths of which are singletons. Jointly, the top ten make up around 0.11% of the sample.

This TCR derives from a human donor who received an intestinal transplant. The material sequenced was unstimulated CD4+ T cells sorted from spleen or lymph node cells, taken before intestinal transplant. Recombination linked TRBV7-8 to TRBJ1-2, and 8 junction bases match TRBD1. The CDR3 has the sequence CASSHLPDRVNGYTF. The DNA sequence follows: TGTGCCAGCAGCCACCTTCCGGACAGGGTGAATGGCTACACCTTC. This CDR3, with the reference TRBV7-8 and TRBJ1-2 proteins standing in past its ends, gives the full variable domain GAGVSQSPRYKVAKRGQDVALRCDPISGHVSLFWYQQALGQGPEFLTYFQNEAQLDKSGLPSDRFFAERPEGSVSTLKIQRTQQEDSAVYLCASSHLPDRVNGYTFGSGTRLTVV.